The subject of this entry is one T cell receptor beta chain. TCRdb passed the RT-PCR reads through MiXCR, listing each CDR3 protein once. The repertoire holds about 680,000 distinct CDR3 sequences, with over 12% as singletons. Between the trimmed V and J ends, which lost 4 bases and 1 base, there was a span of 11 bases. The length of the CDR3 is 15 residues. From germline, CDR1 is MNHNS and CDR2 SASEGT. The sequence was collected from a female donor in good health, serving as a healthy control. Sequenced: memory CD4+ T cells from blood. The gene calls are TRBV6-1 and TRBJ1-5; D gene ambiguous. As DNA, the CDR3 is TGTGCCAGCAGTGTGAGTCGGGGAAGCAATCAGCCCCAGCATTTT. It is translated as CASSVSRGSNQPQHF.